This is a list of T cell receptor beta chains from one sample in a study of shared clonotypes between healthy human individuals. The protocol was immunoSEQ multiplex PCR, while the TCRdb copy is restricted to in-frame clones and leaves out a portion. The profile covers about 2,100,000 clones, with around 93% appearing a single time and under 2% taken by the ten largest. Sequenced material: naive CD8+ T cells from PBMCs. These receptors all come from a man younger than 35 in good health. Some clones in this sample may be carry-over from other donors' samples. The CDR3 runs from the conserved cysteine through the conserved F or W. The D gene is left open where the match is weak. Clone size appears in some rows only: once, few, many, or a class for an expanded clone.

clone_size,cdr3_length,v_call,d_call,j_call,cdr3_aa,cdr3_nt
once,16,TRBV11-2,.,TRBJ1-1,CASSISHREGGTEAFF,TGTGCCAGCAGTATCTCCCACCGGGAGGGAGGGACTGAAGCTTTCTTT
.,16,TRBV10-2,TRBD2,TRBJ2-1,CASIRGAGGAWNEQFF,TGCGCCAGCATCCGAGGGGCGGGAGGTGCTTGGAATGAGCAGTTCTTC
.,16,TRBV6-1,.,TRBJ2-3,CASSADSGPLPDTQYF,TGTGCCAGCAGTGCGGACTCGGGACCCCTACCAGATACGCAGTATTTT
.,15,TRBV4-2,TRBD1,TRBJ2-2,CASSHHGTATGELFF,TGTGCCAGCAGCCACCATGGGACAGCTACCGGGGAGCTGTTTTTT
.,13,TRBV4-1,.,TRBJ2-1,CASSPPSVDEQFF,TGCGCCAGCAGCCCCCCGTCGGTCGATGAGCAGTTCTTC
.,14,TRBV7-9,.,TRBJ2-7,CASSLEVGTYEQYF,TGTGCCAGCAGCTTAGAAGTAGGGACCTACGAGCAGTACTTC
.,17,TRBV15,.,TRBJ2-3,CATSRDQVQGMADTQYF,TGTGCCACCAGCAGAGATCAGGTCCAGGGAATGGCAGATACGCAGTATTTT
.,13,TRBV5-1,TRBD1,TRBJ1-6,CASRTGQPEPLHF,TGCGCCAGCAGAACGGGACAGCCCGAACCCCTCCACTTT
.,12,TRBV4-1,.,TRBJ2-1,CASSQDGGEQFF,TGCGCCAGCAGCCAGGACGGAGGTGAGCAGTTCTTC
.,13,TRBV27,.,TRBJ2-2,CASSLSNTGELFF,TGTGCCAGCAGTCTAAGTAACACCGGGGAGCTGTTTTTT
.,13,TRBV19,TRBD1,TRBJ1-2,CASSTWTGDGYTF,TGTGCCAGTAGTACGTGGACAGGGGATGGCTACACCTTC
once,15,TRBV6-1,TRBD2,TRBJ2-1,CASSGARLAYNEQFF,TGTGCCAGCAGTGGGGCCCGACTAGCGTACAATGAGCAGTTCTTC
once,16,TRBV28,TRBD1,TRBJ1-5,CASSILQGPSNQPQHF,TGTGCCAGCAGTATTCTACAGGGGCCTAGCAATCAGCCCCAGCATTTT
.,11,TRBV5-1,.,TRBJ2-5,CASSSYGTQYF,TGCGCCAGCAGCTCGTACGGGACCCAGTACTTC
.,13,TRBV6-6,TRBD1,TRBJ1-2,CASSLGTGDGYTF,TGTGCCAGCAGTTTAGGGACAGGGGATGGCTACACCTTC
.,13,TRBV9,.,TRBJ2-2,CASSVEVVGELFF,TGTGCCAGCAGCGTAGAGGTTGTCGGGGAGCTGTTTTTT
.,18,TRBV5-1,.,TRBJ2-3,CASSLPGAGVAGTDTQYF,TGCGCCAGCAGCTTGCCAGGAGCCGGGGTCGCGGGCACAGATACGCAGTATTTT
.,13,TRBV27,.,TRBJ2-1,CASSLLTDNEQFF,TGTGCCAGCTCCCTTTTGACAGACAATGAGCAGTTCTTC
.,13,TRBV28,TRBD1,TRBJ2-7,CASSLAGTGTQYF,TGTGCCAGCAGTTTAGCCGGGACAGGGACACAGTACTTC
.,16,TRBV12-5,TRBD1,TRBJ2-3,CASGSPLGGQTDTQYF,TGTGCTAGTGGTTCACCTCTAGGGGGCCAGACAGATACGCAGTATTTT
.,16,TRBV27,.,TRBJ1-2,CASSTRPGRINYGYTF,TGTGCCAGCAGTACCCGCCCGGGGAGGATAAACTATGGCTACACCTTC
.,16,TRBV28,.,TRBJ2-2,CASSSSRGRDTGELFF,TGTGCCAGCAGTTCCTCGCGGGGAAGGGACACCGGGGAGCTGTTTTTT
.,16,TRBV28,TRBD2,TRBJ2-3,CASSLLLAGYTDTQYF,TGTGCCAGCAGTTTATTGCTAGCGGGATACACAGATACGCAGTATTTT
.,13,TRBV28,.,TRBJ2-7,CASSFGVGYEQYF,TGTGCCAGCAGTTTTGGGGTTGGGTACGAGCAGTACTTC
.,14,TRBV15,.,TRBJ1-1,CATSRDWRSTEAFF,TGTGCCACCAGCAGAGATTGGAGGTCCACTGAAGCTTTCTTT
.,15,TRBV6-5,.,TRBJ1-4,CASSSQGTAAGKLFF,TGTGCCAGCAGTTCACAGGGTACGGCCGCTGGAAAACTGTTTTTT
.,13,TRBV29-1,.,TRBJ1-1,CSVVPGLNTEAFF,TGCAGCGTTGTGCCGGGACTGAACACTGAAGCTTTCTTT